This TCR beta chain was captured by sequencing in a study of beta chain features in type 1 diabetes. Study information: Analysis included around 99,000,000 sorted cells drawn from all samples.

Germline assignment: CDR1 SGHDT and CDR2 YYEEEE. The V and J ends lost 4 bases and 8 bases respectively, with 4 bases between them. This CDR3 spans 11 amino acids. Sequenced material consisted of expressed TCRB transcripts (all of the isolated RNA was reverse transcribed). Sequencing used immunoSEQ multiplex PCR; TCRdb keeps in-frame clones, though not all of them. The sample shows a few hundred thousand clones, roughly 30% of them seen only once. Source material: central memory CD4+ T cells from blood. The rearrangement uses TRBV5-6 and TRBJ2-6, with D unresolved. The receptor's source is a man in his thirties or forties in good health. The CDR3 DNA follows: TGTGCCAGCAGCAGGTCCAACGTCCTGACTTTC. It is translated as CASSRSNVLTF.